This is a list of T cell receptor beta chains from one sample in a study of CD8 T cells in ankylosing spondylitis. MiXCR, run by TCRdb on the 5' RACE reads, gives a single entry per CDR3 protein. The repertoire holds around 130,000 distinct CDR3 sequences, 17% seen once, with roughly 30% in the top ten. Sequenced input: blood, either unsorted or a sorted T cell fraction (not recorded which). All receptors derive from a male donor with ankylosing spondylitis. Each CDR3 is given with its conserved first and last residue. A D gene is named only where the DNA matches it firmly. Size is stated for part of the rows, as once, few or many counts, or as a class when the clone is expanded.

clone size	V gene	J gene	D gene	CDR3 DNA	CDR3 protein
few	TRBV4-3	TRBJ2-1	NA	TGCGCCAGCAGCCAAGATTCGGCTAGCGTTTCTATCAATGAGCAGTTCTTC	CASSQDSASVSINEQFF
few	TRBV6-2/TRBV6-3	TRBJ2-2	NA	TGTGCCAGCAGTTATGGTCTAGCGTTGGCCGGGGAGCTGTTTTTT	CASSYGLALAGELFF
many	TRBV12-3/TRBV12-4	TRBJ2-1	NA	TGTGCCAGCAGCCTCTCCGGGACTCTCCTCAATGAGCAGTTCTTC	CASSLSGTLLNEQFF
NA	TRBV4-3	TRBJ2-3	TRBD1	TGCGCCAGCAGCCAGGACAGGGGGCGAGATACGCAGTATTTT	CASSQDRGRDTQYF
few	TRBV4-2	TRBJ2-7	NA	TGTGCCAGCAGCCACGCCTCGATAGGAGATACCTACGAGCAGTACTTC	CASSHASIGDTYEQYF
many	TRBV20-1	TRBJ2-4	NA	TGCAGTGCTGGGGCCGAGGACATTCAGTACTTC	CSAGAEDIQYF
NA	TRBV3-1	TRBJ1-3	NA	TGTGCCAGCAGCAACCGATCCCCCTTGACGGATGGAAACACCATATATTTT	CASSNRSPLTDGNTIYF
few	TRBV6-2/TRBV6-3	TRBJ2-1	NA	TGTGCCAGCAGTCCGGACGGATTAGGGTTTTGGGGGAGAGAGAACAATGAGCAGTTCTTC	CASSPDGLGFWGRENNEQFF
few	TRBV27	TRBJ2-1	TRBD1	TGTGCCAGCAACCTTACAGGGGGCGACGAGCAGTTCTTC	CASNLTGGDEQFF
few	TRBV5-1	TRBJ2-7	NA	TGCGCCAGCAGCTTGTATTCAGTGACTGGGCCCTACGAGCAGTACTTC	CASSLYSVTGPYEQYF
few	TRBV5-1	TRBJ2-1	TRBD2	TGCGCCATAACTAGCGGGAGGGCCTTTGAGCAGTTCTTC	CAITSGRAFEQFF
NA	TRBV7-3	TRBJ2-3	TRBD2	TGTGCCAGCAGCTTAATCCCTATTGCAGCGGGAGAGACAGATACGCAGTATTTT	CASSLIPIAAGETDTQYF
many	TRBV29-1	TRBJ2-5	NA	TGCAGCGTTGAAGATTGGGAAGGGGAGGATTGGCAAGAGACCCAGTACTTC	CSVEDWEGEDWQETQYF
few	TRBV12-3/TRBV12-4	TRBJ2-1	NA	TGTGCCAGCAGTATACCGGGACTCAATGAGCAGTTCTTC	CASSIPGLNEQFF
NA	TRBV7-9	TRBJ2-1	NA	TGTGCCAGCAGGTACAGCAATGAGCAGTTCTTC	CASRYSNEQFF
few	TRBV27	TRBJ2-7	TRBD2	TGTGCCAGCACTGAACTAGCGGCCAGCTCCTACGAGCAGTACTTC	CASTELAASSYEQYF
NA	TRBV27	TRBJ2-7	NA	TGTGCCAGCAGCCTAAGTGGGGTGAGGAACGAGCAGTACTTC	CASSLSGVRNEQYF
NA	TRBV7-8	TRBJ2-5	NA	TGTGCCAGCAGCTTAACTGGACTTGGGGAGACCCAGTACTTC	CASSLTGLGETQYF
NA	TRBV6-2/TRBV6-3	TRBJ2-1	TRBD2	TGTGCCAGCAGTTACGCGCTAGCGGGAAGGACATGGCAGTTCTTC	CASSYALAGRTWQFF
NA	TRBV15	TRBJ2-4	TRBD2	TGTGCCACCAGCAGGACTAGCGGGAGAATCAACATTCAGTACTTC	CATSRTSGRINIQYF
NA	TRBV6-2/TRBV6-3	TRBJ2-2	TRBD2	TGTGCCAGCAGTTACGGCCTAGCGGGAGGTCACACCGGGGAGCTGTTTTTT	CASSYGLAGGHTGELFF
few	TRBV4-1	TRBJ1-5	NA	TGCGCCAGCAGCCAGCCGACAAGTAGCAATCAGCCCCAGCATTTT	CASSQPTSSNQPQHF
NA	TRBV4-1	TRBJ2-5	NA	TGCGCCAGCAGCCCCCCTGGTAAGGGTGGCGAGACCCAGTACTTC	CASSPPGKGGETQYF
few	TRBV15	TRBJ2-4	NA	TGTGCCACCAGCAGAGATCGTTCTTCTGCCAAAAACATTCAGTACTTC	CATSRDRSSAKNIQYF
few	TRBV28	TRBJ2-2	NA	TGTGCCAGCAGAAGTTCCACGGGGGTATACACCGGGGAGCTGTTTTTT	CASRSSTGVYTGELFF
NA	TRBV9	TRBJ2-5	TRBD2	TGTGCCAGCAGCCCGGGGACTAGCGGGCTTAGCGAGACCCAGTACTTC	CASSPGTSGLSETQYF
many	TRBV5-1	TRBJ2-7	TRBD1	TGCGCCAGCAGCTTGTCGGACAGGATCTACGAGCAGTACTTC	CASSLSDRIYEQYF
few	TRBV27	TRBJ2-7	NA	TGTGCCAGCAGTTCCGGGGCGGGACGGCGCGAGCAGTACTTC	CASSSGAGRREQYF
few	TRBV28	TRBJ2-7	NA	TGTGCCAGCAGTTTAGGACGATTGGGGGAGCAGTACTTC	CASSLGRLGEQYF
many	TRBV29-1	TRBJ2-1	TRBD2	TGCAGCGTTGTACTAGCGGGATACAATGAGCAGTTCTTC	CSVVLAGYNEQFF